This TCR beta chain was captured in a study of identical twins (dated by TCRdb to the mid-2010s). Context from the whole study: The study deep-sequenced TCR alpha and beta repertoires from monozygotic twins, unrelated adults of various ages and cord blood to test whether fetal clonotypes persist. To rule out contamination, replicate twin experiments were performed at different times with different library preparation protocols. Beyond this particular receptor, the publication reports: Excess twin sharing in beta out-of-frame sequences was weaker because fewer shared sequences lowered the signal-to-noise ratio. Recombination models systematically underestimated out-of-frame TCR alpha sharing in monozygotic twins but agreed with sharing between unrelated individuals. Invariant T cells such as MAIT and iNKT could partly confound zero-insertion analyses, though diverse VJ usage argued against this for most clonotypes. Abundant cord blood beta clonotypes carried fewer insertions; young adult naive repertoires showed a weaker similar trend, while memory repertoires showed none. Because the same donors could not be followed over many years, the conclusions relied on cross-sectional statistical analysis. Out-of-frame TCR alpha sequences shared between twins showed an excess of low generation-probability sequences compared with coincidental sharing between unrelated individuals.

This clonotype was counted ten times or more. Its antigen specificity is not known. No much larger clonotype is one base removed from it; base qualities were not supplied. Libraries were made using 5' RACE. The data were produced on an Illumina HiSeq 2000. A universal primer binding site was introduced by template switching, and a unique molecular identifier was present in the final cDNA, enabling accurate counting of TCR cDNA molecules. First-strand cDNA for TCR alpha and beta chains was synthesized from specific primers in the conserved constant-segment region. Each cDNA library was double barcoded, with a SMART-Mk sample barcode plus Illumina barcodes, to control for contamination. TruSeq adapter sequences, together with Illumina sample barcodes, were added in two successive PCR steps. Sequencing of the TCR alpha and beta cDNA libraries was done on the Illumina HiSeq platform using custom primers. Per the source publication's procedure: MiGEC was used to process raw reads and extract unique molecular identifiers, and MiXCR was used to find CDR3 positions. Recombination models were inferred per individual with the repgenHMM and IGoR tools using an EM algorithm. The analysis of shared clonotypes was done with the tcR package in R, with sharing normalized by the product of cloneset sizes. Out-of-frame nonproductive sequences were analyzed to study raw recombination free of thymic and clonal selection effects. TCRdb itself trimmed the public reads at Q25 with fastp, ran MiXCR and retained productive beta chains. Entries that share a CDR3 protein sequence are merged under the most common genes and DNA. The authors' filters were not applied to this entry. This sample gives some 260,000 distinct CDR3 sequences in total; over 13% of them show up just once. 8.8% of the sample is in the top ten clones.

Only healthy Caucasian donors were included. Miltenyi CD45RO+ enrichment and human naive T-cell isolation kits were used to isolate memory (CD45RO+) and naive T cells from PBMC. From cysteine to phenylalanine, the CDR3 is 13 amino acids long. Here the CDR3 DNA is all that survives: 39 bases in frame from base 1. CDR1 SGHRS and CDR2 YFSETQ are derived from the germline V gene. At the junction V is shortened by 2 bases and J by 2 bases, with 7 bases in between. Sequenced sample: memory (CD45RO+) T cells sorted from blood. The sample's cell subset or site, from its label and the paper: CD45RO+ enriched T cells. The source of this sequence is a young woman in good health. The sequence links TRBV5-1 to TRBJ1-2; TRBD1 could be the D gene, as 5 bases match. The CDR3 here reads CASSLQENYGYTF. The nucleotides read TGCGCCAGCAGCTTACAGGAAAACTATGGCTACACCTTC.